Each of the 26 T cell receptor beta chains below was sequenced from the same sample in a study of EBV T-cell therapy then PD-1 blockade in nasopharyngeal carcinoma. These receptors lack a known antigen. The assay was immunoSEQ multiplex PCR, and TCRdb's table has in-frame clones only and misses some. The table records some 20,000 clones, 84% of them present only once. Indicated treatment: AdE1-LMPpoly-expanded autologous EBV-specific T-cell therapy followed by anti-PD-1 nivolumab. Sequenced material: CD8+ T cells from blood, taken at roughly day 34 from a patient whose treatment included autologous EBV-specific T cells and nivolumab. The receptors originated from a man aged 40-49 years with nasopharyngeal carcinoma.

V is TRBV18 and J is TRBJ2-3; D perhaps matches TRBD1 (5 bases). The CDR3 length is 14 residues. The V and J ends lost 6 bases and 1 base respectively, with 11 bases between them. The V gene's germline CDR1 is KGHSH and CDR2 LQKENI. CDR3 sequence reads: CASSLRGGTDTQYF. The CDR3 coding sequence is TGTGCCAGCTCCTTAAGGGGCGGCACAGATACGCAGTATTTT.

The CDR3 is CASSAGTGKGSPLHF. The CDR3 DNA is TGTGCCAGCAGTGCCGGGACAGGGAAGGGTTCACCCCTCCACTTT. The rearrangement joins TRBV2 to TRBJ1-6; 9 nucleotides align to TRBD1. Looked up from germline, CDR1 is SNHLY and CDR2 is FYNNEI. Trimming cost V 4 bases and J 9 bases; bases outside gene matches: 7. The CDR3 is 15 amino acids. Based on the CDR3 plus reference TRBV2 and TRBJ1-6, the full variable domain is EPEVTQTPSHQVTQMGQEVILRCVPISNHLYFYWYRQILGQKVEFLVSFYNNEISEKSEIFDDQFSVERPDGSNFTLKIRSTKLEDSAMYFCASSAGTGKGSPLHFGNGTRLTVT.

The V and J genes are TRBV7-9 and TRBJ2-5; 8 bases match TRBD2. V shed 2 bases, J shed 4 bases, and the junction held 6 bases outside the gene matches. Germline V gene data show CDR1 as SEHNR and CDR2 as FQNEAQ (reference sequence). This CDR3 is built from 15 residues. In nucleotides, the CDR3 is TGTGCCAGCAGCTTATCACTAGGGACTAGAGAGACCCAGTACTTC. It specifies CASSLSLGTRETQYF.

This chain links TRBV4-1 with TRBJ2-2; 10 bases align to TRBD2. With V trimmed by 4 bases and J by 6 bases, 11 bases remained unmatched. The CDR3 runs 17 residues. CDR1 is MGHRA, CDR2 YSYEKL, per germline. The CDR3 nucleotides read TGCGCCAGCAGCCCCCCAGCGGGGGGGCCGTGGGCCGGGGAGCTGTTTTTT. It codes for CASSPPAGGPWAGELFF.

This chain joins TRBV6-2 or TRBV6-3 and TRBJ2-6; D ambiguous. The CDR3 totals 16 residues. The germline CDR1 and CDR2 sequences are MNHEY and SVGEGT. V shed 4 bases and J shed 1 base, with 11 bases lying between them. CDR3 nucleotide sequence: TGTGCCAGCAGTTCCGCGGACGGGTCTGGGGCCAACGTCCTGACTTTC. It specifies CASSSADGSGANVLTF.

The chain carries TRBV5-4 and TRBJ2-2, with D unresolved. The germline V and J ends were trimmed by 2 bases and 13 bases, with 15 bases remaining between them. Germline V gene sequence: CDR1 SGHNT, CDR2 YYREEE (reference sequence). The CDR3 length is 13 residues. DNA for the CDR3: TGTGCCAGCAGCTTCGGAGAACGGGTGGGGCTGTTTTTT. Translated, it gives CASSFGERVGLFF.

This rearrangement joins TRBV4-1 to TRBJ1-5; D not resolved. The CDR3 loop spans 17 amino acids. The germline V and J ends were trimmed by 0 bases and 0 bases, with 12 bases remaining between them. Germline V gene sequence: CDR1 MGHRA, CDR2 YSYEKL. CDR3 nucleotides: TGCGCCAGCAGCCAAGAACGGGAGGTGTATAGCAATCAGCCCCAGCATTTT. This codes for CASSQEREVYSNQPQHF.

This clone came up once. The CDR3 loop is CASSIVQGAAQPQHF. DNA for the CDR3: TGTGCCAGTAGTATAGTCCAGGGGGCAGCTCAGCCCCAGCATTTT. The chain has TRBV19 and TRBJ1-5; TRBD1 matches 8 bases. There are 15 residues in the CDR3. The germline V gene encodes CDR1 LNHDA and CDR2 SQIVND (reference sequence). Trimming at V came to 1 base and at J to 6 bases, leaving 5 bases not matched to a gene.

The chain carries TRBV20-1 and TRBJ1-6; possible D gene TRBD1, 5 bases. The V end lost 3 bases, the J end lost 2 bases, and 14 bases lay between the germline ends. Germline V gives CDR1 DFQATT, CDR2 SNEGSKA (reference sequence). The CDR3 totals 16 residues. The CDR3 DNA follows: TGCAGTGCTAGTTCCCCCAGGGCTCCCTATAATTCACCCCTCCACTTT. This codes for CSASSPRAPYNSPLHF.

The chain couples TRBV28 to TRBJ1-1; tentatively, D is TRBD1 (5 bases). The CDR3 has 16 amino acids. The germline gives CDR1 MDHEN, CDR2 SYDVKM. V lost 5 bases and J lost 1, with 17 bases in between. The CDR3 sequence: CASSPPGPLPNTEAFF. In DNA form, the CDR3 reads TGTGCCAGCAGTCCTCCGGGACCCCTCCCGAACACTGAAGCTTTCTTT. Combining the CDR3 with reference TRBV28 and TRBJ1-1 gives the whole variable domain DVKVTQSSRYLVKRTGEKVFLECVQDMDHENMFWYRQDPGLGLRLIYFSYDVKMKEKGDIPEGYSVSREKKERFSLILESASTNQTSMYLCASSPPGPLPNTEAFFGQGTRLTVV.

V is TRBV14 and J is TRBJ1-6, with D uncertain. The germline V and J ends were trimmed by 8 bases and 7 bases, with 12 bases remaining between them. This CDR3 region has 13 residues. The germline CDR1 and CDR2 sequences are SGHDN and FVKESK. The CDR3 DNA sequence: TGTGCCAGCGCCCTCGGGCCAAATTCACCCCTCCACTTT. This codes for CASALGPNSPLHF.

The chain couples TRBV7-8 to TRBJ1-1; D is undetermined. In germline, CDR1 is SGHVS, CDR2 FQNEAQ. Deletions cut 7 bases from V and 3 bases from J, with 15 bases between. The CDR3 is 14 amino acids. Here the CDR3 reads CASKSITDYTEAFF. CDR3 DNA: TGTGCCAGCAAGTCTATTACGGACTACACTGAAGCTTTCTTT.

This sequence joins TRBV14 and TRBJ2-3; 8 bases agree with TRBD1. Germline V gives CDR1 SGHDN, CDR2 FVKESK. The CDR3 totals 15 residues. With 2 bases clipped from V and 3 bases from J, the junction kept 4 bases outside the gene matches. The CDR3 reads CASSQTGGITDTQYF. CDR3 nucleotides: TGTGCCAGCAGCCAAACAGGGGGAATAACAGATACGCAGTATTTT.

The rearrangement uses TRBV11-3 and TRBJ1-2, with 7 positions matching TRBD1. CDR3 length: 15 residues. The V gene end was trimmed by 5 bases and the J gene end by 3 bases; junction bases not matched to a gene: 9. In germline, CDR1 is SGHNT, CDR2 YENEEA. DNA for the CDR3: TGTGCCAGCAGCCTCGGGACAGATTACTACTATGGCTACACCTTC. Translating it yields CASSLGTDYYYGYTF.

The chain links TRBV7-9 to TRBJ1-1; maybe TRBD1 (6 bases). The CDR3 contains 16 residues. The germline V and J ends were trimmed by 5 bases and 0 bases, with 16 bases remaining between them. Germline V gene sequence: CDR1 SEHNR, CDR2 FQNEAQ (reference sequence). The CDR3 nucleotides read TGTGCCAGCAGCCACGAGGGACACGCCATGAACACTGAAGCTTTCTTT. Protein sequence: CASSHEGHAMNTEAFF.

Written as DNA, the CDR3 is TGCGCCAGCAGCCCTAACCGGGACAGGTACAATGAGCAGTTCTTC. Translated: CASSPNRDRYNEQFF. V and J are TRBV4-3 and TRBJ2-1; 8 bases are shared with TRBD1. The CDR3 loop spans 15 amino acids. After removal of 4 bases from V and 4 bases from J, the junction contained 6 bases not matched to a gene. Looked up from germline, CDR1 is LGHNA and CDR2 is YSLEER.

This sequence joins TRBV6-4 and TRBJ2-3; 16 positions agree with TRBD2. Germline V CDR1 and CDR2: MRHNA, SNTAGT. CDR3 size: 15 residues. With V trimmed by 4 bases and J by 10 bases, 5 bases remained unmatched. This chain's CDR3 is CASSVGTSGGAAQYF. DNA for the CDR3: TGTGCCAGCAGTGTCGGGACTAGCGGGGGGGCTGCGCAGTATTTT.

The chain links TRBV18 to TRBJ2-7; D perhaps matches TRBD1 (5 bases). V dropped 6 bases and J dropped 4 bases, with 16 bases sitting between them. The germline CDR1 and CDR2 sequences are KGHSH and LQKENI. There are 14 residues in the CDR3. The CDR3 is CASSPPLGRYEQYF. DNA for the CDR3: TGTGCCAGCTCTCCTCCCTTGGGGCGATACGAGCAGTACTTC.

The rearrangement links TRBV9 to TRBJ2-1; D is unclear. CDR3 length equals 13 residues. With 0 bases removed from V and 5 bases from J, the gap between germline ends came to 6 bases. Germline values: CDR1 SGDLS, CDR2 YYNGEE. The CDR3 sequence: CASSVGSHNEQFF. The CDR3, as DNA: TGTGCCAGCAGCGTAGGGAGTCACAATGAGCAGTTCTTC.

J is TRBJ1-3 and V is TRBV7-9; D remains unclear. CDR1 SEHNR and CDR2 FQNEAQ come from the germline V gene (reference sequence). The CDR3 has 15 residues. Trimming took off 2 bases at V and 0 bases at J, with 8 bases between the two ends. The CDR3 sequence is CASSLFEGSGNTIYF. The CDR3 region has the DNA TGTGCCAGCAGCTTATTTGAGGGCTCTGGAAACACCATATATTTT.

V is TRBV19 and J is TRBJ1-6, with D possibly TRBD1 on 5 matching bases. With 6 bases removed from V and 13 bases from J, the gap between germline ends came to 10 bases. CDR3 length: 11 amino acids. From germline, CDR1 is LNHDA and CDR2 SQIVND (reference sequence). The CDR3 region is CASSSAGPLHF. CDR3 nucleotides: TGTGCCAGTAGCTCGGCAGGGCCCCTCCACTTT.

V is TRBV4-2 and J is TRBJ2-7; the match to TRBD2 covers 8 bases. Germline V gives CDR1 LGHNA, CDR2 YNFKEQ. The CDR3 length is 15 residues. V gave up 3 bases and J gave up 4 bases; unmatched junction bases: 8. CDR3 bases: TGTGCCAGCAGCCAGCTCGCGGGGGGCAAGTACGAGCAGTACTTC. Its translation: CASSQLAGGKYEQYF.

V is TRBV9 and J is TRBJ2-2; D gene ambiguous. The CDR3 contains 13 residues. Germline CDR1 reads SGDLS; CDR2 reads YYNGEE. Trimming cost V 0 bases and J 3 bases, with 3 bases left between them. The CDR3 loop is CASSVGDTGELFF. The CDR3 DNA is TGTGCCAGCAGCGTAGGAGACACCGGGGAGCTGTTTTTT.

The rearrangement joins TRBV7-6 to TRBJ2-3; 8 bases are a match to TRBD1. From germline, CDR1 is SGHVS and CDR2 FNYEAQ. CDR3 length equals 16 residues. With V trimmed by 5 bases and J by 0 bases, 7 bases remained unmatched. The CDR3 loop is CASSTPQGASTDTQYF. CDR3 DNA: TGTGCCAGCAGCACGCCGCAGGGGGCAAGCACAGATACGCAGTATTTT.

The CDR3 sequence: CASSLERETQYF. CDR3 nucleotide sequence: TGTGCCAGCAGCTTAGAACGGGAGACCCAGTACTTC. This sequence joins TRBV7-9 and TRBJ2-5, with D uncertain. The CDR3 runs to 12 residues. The germline V and J ends were trimmed by 1 base and 5 bases, with 5 bases remaining between them. The germline V gene encodes CDR1 SEHNR and CDR2 FQNEAQ (reference sequence). Together with reference TRBV7-9 and TRBJ2-5, the CDR3 gives the full variable domain: DTGVSQNPRHKITKRGQNVTFRCDPISEHNRLYWYRQTLGQGPEFLTYFQNEAQLEKSRLLSDRFSAERPKGSFSTLEIQRTEQGDSAMYLCASSLERETQYFGPGTRLLVL.

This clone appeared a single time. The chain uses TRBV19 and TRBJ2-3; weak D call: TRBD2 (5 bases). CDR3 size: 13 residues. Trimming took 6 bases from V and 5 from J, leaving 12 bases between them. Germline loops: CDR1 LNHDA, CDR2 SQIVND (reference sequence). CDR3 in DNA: TGTGCCAGTAGAGGACTCCTCGGAGATACGCAGTATTTT. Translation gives CASRGLLGDTQYF.